This T cell receptor (beta chain) was found in a study of OX40 agonist ivuxolimab in advanced cancers. Study-wide context: An agonistic human IgG2 monoclonal antibody against OX40 (CD134) was given.

Method: immunoSEQ multiplex PCR; TCRdb's copy keeps in-frame clones and lacks some. The sample includes about 60,000 clones, roughly 89% seen only once; the top ten take more than 13%. This clone was seen just once. Its antigen remains unknown. Whole-study findings and limits: Some nonresponders likewise displayed low normalized T-cell clonal expansion.

Trimming stripped 2 bases from V and 10 bases from J, with 8 bases between. This CDR3 spans 11 amino acids. CDR1 is MDHEN and CDR2 is SYDVKM in the germline V gene. The rearrangement links TRBV28 to TRBJ1-1; D gene uncertain. This sequence was found in an adult with an advanced solid tumor such as melanoma, head and neck, liver or kidney cancer. Sequencing was performed on CD4+ or CD8+ T cells sorted from blood, taken in a trial of the OX40 agonist ivuxolimab. The CDR3 region has the DNA TGTGCCAGCAGTTTAGAGAATGTAGCTTTCTTT. This sequence encodes CASSLENVAFF.